Included here is one T cell receptor beta chain sequence, with context. The length of the CDR3 is 16 residues. V was shortened by 0 bases and J by 5 bases, with 13 bases between the two germline ends. CDR1 is SNHLY, CDR2 FYNNEI, per germline. This sample was included in a study of cytomegalovirus exposure and HLA in healthy donors. Primers for the PCR totalled 60 Vbeta and 13 Jbeta. Clones were read by immunoSEQ multiplex PCR, and TCRdb kept only the in-frame ones, dropping some. The table lists approximately 170,000 clones, 85% of them singletons. The chain recombines TRBV2 with TRBJ2-2; a weak D match, TRBD2 (5 bases). This receptor was obtained from a boy aged 2 to 10 in good health and CMV-seronegative. Input material: PBMCs. DNA for the CDR3: TGTGCCAGCAGTGAAGCGCGAGGACTTCTAACCGGGGAGCTGTTTTTT. It codes for CASSEARGLLTGELFF.